This passage covers 29 T cell receptor beta chains from one sample sequenced in a study of CD8+ T cells in alopecia areata. RNA was extracted and reverse transcribed into cDNA as the sequencing template. The method was immunoSEQ multiplex PCR; TCRdb's version includes in-frame clones alone and lacks a portion of them. The sample records around 130,000 clones, over 50% being singletons. Sequencing used CD4+ T cells sorted from blood, obtained at week 0. These receptors came from a human donor with alopecia areata.

This chain joins TRBV7-2 and TRBJ1-4; D is unresolved. This CDR3 region has 13 residues. Germline CDR1 SGHTA, CDR2 FQGNSA. The V end was cut by 4 bases, the J end by 8 bases, with 11 bases between. This CDR3 reads CASSSAGEEKLFF. CDR3 DNA sequence: TGTGCCAGCAGCTCCGCCGGGGAAGAAAAACTGTTTTTT. The full variable domain, in which reference TRBV7-2 and TRBJ1-4 provide the parts outside the CDR3, is GAGVSQSPSNKVTEKGKDVELRCDPISGHTALYWYRQSLGQGLEFLIYFQGNSAPDKSGLPSDRFSAERTGGSVSTLTIQRTQQEDSAVYLCASSSAGEEKLFFGSGTQLSVL.

There are a few counts of this clone. The gene calls are TRBV2 and TRBJ1-2; no clear D gene. Trimming pared 2 bases from V and 1 base from J, leaving 8 bases between. The CDR3 extends over 14 amino acids. Germline CDR1 is SNHLY and CDR2 is FYNNEI. The CDR3: CASSETRNNYGYTF. The DNA for the CDR3 is TGTGCCAGCAGTGAAACCCGCAATAACTATGGCTACACCTTC.

This chain links TRBV7-9 with TRBJ1-2, with D perhaps TRBD1 (5 bases). Germline assignment: CDR1 SEHNR and CDR2 FQNEAQ (reference sequence). This CDR3 is 15 amino acids long. Trimming left V 5 bases short and J 0 bases short, with 13 bases between. The CDR3 region has the DNA TGTGCCAGCAGCCCCGGGACGAATCCTAACTATGGCTACACCTTC. This translates into CASSPGTNPNYGYTF.

The rearrangement joins TRBV9 to TRBJ1-3; 9 positions match TRBD1. The J segment lost 5 bases and the V segment lost 4 bases, leaving 13 bases of the junction unmatched. Germline CDR1 and CDR2: SGDLS and YYNGEE. The CDR3 has 17 residues. The CDR3 spells CASSPREGQGRRNTIYF. CDR3 DNA: TGTGCCAGCAGCCCTCGGGAGGGACAGGGTCGAAGAAACACCATATATTTT.

The chain couples TRBV2 to TRBJ2-2; the match to TRBD1 covers 8 bases. CDR3 size: 17 residues. The germline V gene has CDR1 SNHLY and CDR2 FYNNEI. The junction had 10 bases not matched to a gene; V was cut back by 6 bases and J by 1 base. The CDR3: CASRDRVTFLNTGELFF. The CDR3 DNA follows: TGTGCCAGCAGGGACAGGGTAACCTTCCTGAACACCGGGGAGCTGTTTTTT.

The chain uses TRBV5-4 and TRBJ2-1; D gene ambiguous. The V gene's germline CDR1 is SGHNT and CDR2 YYREEE (reference sequence). Trimming took 4 bases from V and 0 from J, leaving 11 bases between them. The CDR3 consists of 15 residues. The CDR3 loop reads CASSRLPSSYNEQFF. In DNA, the CDR3 is TGTGCCAGCAGCCGACTTCCGAGCTCCTACAATGAGCAGTTCTTC. The full variable domain, its missing parts supplied by reference TRBV5-4 and TRBJ2-1, is ETGVTQSPTHLIKTRGQQVTLRCSSQSGHNTVSWYQQALGQGPQFIFQYYREEENGRGNFPPRFSGLQFPNYSSELNVNALELDDSALYLCASSRLPSSYNEQFFGPGTRLTVL.

The chain links TRBV7-2 to TRBJ1-2; no clear D gene. V lost 5 bases to trimming and J lost 2 bases, with 15 bases between them. CDR1 and CDR2 (germline): SGHTA, FQGNSA. CDR3 length equals 15 residues. CDR3 protein: CASSPYVGTNYGYTF. The CDR3, as DNA: TGTGCCAGCAGCCCGTATGTGGGCACAAACTATGGCTACACCTTC.

This clone was observed a single time. This rearrangement joins TRBV2 to TRBJ2-5, with 7 bases lining up with TRBD1. This CDR3 spans 13 amino acids. Germline CDR1 reads SNHLY; CDR2 reads FYNNEI. The V segment lost 3 bases and the J segment 3 bases; nucleotides outside the gene matches: 1. CDR3 amino acids: CASSDDREETQYF. CDR3 DNA: TGTGCCAGCAGTGATGACAGGGAAGAGACCCAGTACTTC.

This clone was detected a few times. The J gene is TRBJ2-1, the V gene TRBV10-3; TRBD2 aligns across 10 bases. Germline CDR1 is ENHRY and CDR2 is SYGVKD. The CDR3 spans 12 residues. The J segment lost 15 bases and the V segment lost 8 bases, leaving 10 bases of the junction unmatched. In DNA form, the CDR3 reads TGTGCCATCCGGCCCGATAGCGGGAGGCCGTTCTTC. It translates to CAIRPDSGRPFF.

V is TRBV2 and J is TRBJ1-5, with no clear D. With 7 bases removed from V and 3 bases from J, the gap between germline ends came to 16 bases. The CDR3 consists of 15 residues. Germline lookup yields CDR1 SNHLY and CDR2 FYNNEI. CDR3 protein: CASMPQGIPNQPQHF. The CDR3 nucleotides read TGTGCCAGCATGCCTCAAGGGATCCCCAATCAGCCCCAGCATTTT.

The chain links TRBV11-2 to TRBJ2-2, with TRBD2 matching over 12 bases. Trimming took 5 bases from V and 5 from J; bases not matched to a gene: 6. This CDR3 is built from 16 residues. The germline gives CDR1 SGHAT, CDR2 FQNNGV. The CDR3 region has the DNA TGTGCCAGCAGCGTTTCTAGCGGGAGGGTGACCGGGGAGCTGTTTTTT. The encoded protein is CASSVSSGRVTGELFF.

This clone was seen a few times. The CDR3 nucleotides read TGTGCCAGCAGCTCTTCCCCCTACGAGCAGTACTTC. Its translation: CASSSSPYEQYF. The chain is built from TRBV7-8 and TRBJ2-7; D gene unclear. This CDR3 region has 12 residues. Germline lookup yields CDR1 SGHVS and CDR2 FQNEAQ. V lost 4 bases and J 2 bases, leaving 6 bases between the germline ends.

CDR3 nucleotides: TGTGCCAGTAGTACCGTCCGGGACAGGGTGGAAGCTTTCTTT. Its protein is CASSTVRDRVEAFF. This chain connects TRBV19 to TRBJ1-1; 9 bases fit TRBD1. The length of the CDR3 is 14 residues. The germline gives CDR1 LNHDA, CDR2 SQIVND (reference sequence). V lost 4 bases to trimming and J lost 8 bases; unmatched junction nucleotides: 8.

This chain uses TRBV5-1 with TRBJ2-5; 7 bases match TRBD1. Germline V gene lookup returns CDR1 SGHRS and CDR2 YFSETQ. The V and J ends lost 3 bases and 5 bases, in that order; junction bases with no gene match: 1. This CDR3 contains 12 residues. The chain's CDR3 is CASSWDSETQYF. CDR3 in DNA: TGCGCCAGCAGCTGGGACAGTGAGACCCAGTACTTC. The complete variable domain, with remaining parts taken from reference TRBV5-1 and TRBJ2-5, reads KAGVTQTPRYLIKTRGQQVTLSCSPISGHRSVSWYQQTPGQGLQFLFEYFSETQRNKGNFPGRFSGRQFSNSRSEMNVSTLELGDSALYLCASSWDSETQYFGPGTRLLVL.

The chain combines TRBV19 with TRBJ2-1; no definite D call. Trimming left V 9 bases short and J 6 bases short, with 21 bases between. The germline V gene encodes CDR1 LNHDA and CDR2 SQIVND (reference sequence). CDR3 length: 15 residues. CDR3 protein: CASSARTAKGNEQFF. The CDR3 bases are TGTGCCAGCAGCGCCCGAACTGCGAAGGGCAATGAGCAGTTCTTC.

This chain uses TRBV19 with TRBJ1-3, with 8 bases fitting TRBD1. From germline, CDR1 is LNHDA and CDR2 SQIVND (reference sequence). The CDR3 totals 16 residues. V was clipped by 7 bases and J by 2 bases; unmatched bases: 10. The CDR3 is CASKPGQGLTGNTIYF. CDR3 DNA sequence: TGTGCCAGTAAGCCTGGACAGGGACTCACTGGAAACACCATATATTTT.

Only a few counts were recorded for this clone. The chain recombines TRBV4-3 with TRBJ2-3, with 8 bases fitting TRBD1. CDR3 length equals 15 residues. V trimming: 2 bases; J trimming: 4 bases; junction bases outside the gene matches: 5. Germline CDR1 is LGHNA and CDR2 is YSLEER. The CDR3 bases are TGCGCCAGCAGCCAATACACAGGGGGAGCAGATACGCAGTATTTT. This encodes CASSQYTGGADTQYF.

This clone has only a few counts. This sequence joins TRBV5-1 and TRBJ1-2; tentative D call: TRBD1 (6 bases). This CDR3 is built from 14 residues. Germline CDR1 reads SGHRS; CDR2 reads YFSETQ. V was shortened by 4 bases and J by 4 bases, with 14 bases between the two germline ends. The CDR3 sequence: CASSRDTSTYGYTF. CDR3 coding DNA: TGCGCCAGCAGCCGGGACACCTCGACCTATGGCTACACCTTC.

The chain links TRBV25-1 to TRBJ1-1, with D possibly matching TRBD1 (5 bases). The ends were cut back, 6 bases at V and 11 bases at J, with 19 bases in the middle. The germline gives CDR1 MGHDK, CDR2 SYGVNS. CDR3 length equals 13 residues. The CDR3 DNA sequence: TGTGCCAGCAGCCAAGGTCAGACAGAGACGGCTTTCTTT. It encodes CASSQGQTETAFF.

V usage is TRBV27 and J usage is TRBJ1-2; D gene unclear. The V end lost 6 bases, the J end lost 5 bases, and 13 bases lay between the germline ends. Per germline, CDR1 MNHEY and CDR2 SMNVEV (reference sequence). The CDR3 consists of 13 residues. DNA for the CDR3: TGTGCCAGCAGACCAGCAGGCCCTTATGGCTACACCTTC. Protein: CASRPAGPYGYTF.

The chain links TRBV11-2 to TRBJ2-7; either TRBD1 or TRBD2 may supply D (5 bases each). The V gene lost 2 bases and the J gene lost 1 base, with 21 bases spanning the gap. The CDR3 spans 18 residues. Germline lookup yields CDR1 SGHAT and CDR2 FQNNGV. In DNA, the CDR3 is TGTGCCAGCAGCTTACGCCGGGACGCCGGTACCGGATCCTACGAGCAGTACTTC. It translates to CASSLRRDAGTGSYEQYF.

A few counts support this clone. The chain employs TRBV7-2 and TRBJ2-1; 9 bases are a match to TRBD2. The length of the CDR3 is 15 residues. The junction had 6 bases not matched to a gene; V was cut back by 4 bases and J by 5 bases. The germline CDR1 and CDR2 sequences are SGHTA and FQGNSA. CDR3 sequence (DNA): TGTGCCAGCAGCTCTCTGACTAGCGGAAACAATGAGCAGTTCTTC. It encodes CASSSLTSGNNEQFF.

The gene calls are TRBV7-8 and TRBJ2-2; 12 nucleotides align to TRBD2. The V gene's germline CDR1 is SGHVS and CDR2 FQNEAQ. The CDR3 totals 15 residues. V trimming: 10 bases; J trimming: 6 bases; junction bases outside the gene matches: 9. In DNA form, the CDR3 reads TGTGCCACCACCCGACTAGCGGGAGTTTCCGGGGAGCTGTTTTTT. This encodes CATTRLAGVSGELFF.

V is TRBV29-1 and J is TRBJ2-5; 7 positions agree with TRBD1. The ends lost 3 bases at V and 1 base at J; junction bases unmatched: 2. CDR1 is SQVTM and CDR2 is ANQGSEA in the germline V gene. CDR3 length equals 13 residues. CDR3 DNA sequence: TGCAGCGTTGATTGGGACAGCCAAGAGACCCAGTACTTC. This codes for CSVDWDSQETQYF.

The chain carries TRBV18 and TRBJ2-7; 11 bases line up with TRBD1. This CDR3 region has 15 residues. Trimming took 4 bases from V and 5 from J; bases not matched to a gene: 7. Per the germline V gene, CDR1 is KGHSH and CDR2 is LQKENI. The chain's CDR3 is CASSRTGTGGDEQYF. CDR3 in DNA: TGTGCCAGCTCACGAACCGGGACAGGGGGTGACGAGCAGTACTTC.

The chain has TRBV27 and TRBJ2-6; no definite D call. This CDR3 is built from 15 residues. The ends were cut back, 4 bases at V and 1 base at J, with 8 bases in the middle. CDR1 and CDR2 (germline): MNHEY, SMNVEV (reference sequence). The CDR3 DNA follows: TGTGCCAGCAGTTCCGTTGCGTCTGGGGCCAACGTCCTGACTTTC. Protein product: CASSSVASGANVLTF.

This sequence joins TRBV5-1 and TRBJ2-5; 10 bases agree with TRBD2. CDR3 length equals 18 residues. CDR1 is SGHRS, CDR2 YFSETQ, per germline. Unmatched junction bases numbered 17, after V lost 4 bases and J lost 5 bases. CDR3 in DNA: TGCGCCAGCAGCCGGACCTCTAGCGGGGGAACTAAGTGGGAGACCCAGTACTTC. Translation gives CASSRTSSGGTKWETQYF. Combining the CDR3 with reference TRBV5-1 and TRBJ2-5 gives the whole variable domain KAGVTQTPRYLIKTRGQQVTLSCSPISGHRSVSWYQQTPGQGLQFLFEYFSETQRNKGNFPGRFSGRQFSNSRSEMNVSTLELGDSALYLCASSRTSSGGTKWETQYFGPGTRLLVL.

The chain has TRBV9 and TRBJ1-1; 9 nucleotides match TRBD1. The CDR3 loop spans 15 amino acids. V lost 4 bases, J lost 0 bases, and 4 bases stayed unmatched. Germline assignment: CDR1 SGDLS and CDR2 YYNGEE. CDR3 protein: CASSIGQGLNTEAFF. In DNA form, the CDR3 reads TGTGCCAGCAGCATTGGACAGGGGTTGAACACTGAAGCTTTCTTT. The full variable domain, its missing parts supplied by reference TRBV9 and TRBJ1-1, is DSGVTQTPKHLITATGQRVTLRCSPRSGDLSVYWYQQSLDQGLQFLIQYYNGEERAKGNILERFSAQQFPDLHSELNLSSLELGDSALYFCASSIGQGLNTEAFFGQGTRLTVV.

J is TRBJ2-5 and V is TRBV7-2, with 8 bases fitting TRBD2. The germline V gene has CDR1 SGHTA and CDR2 FQGNSA. This CDR3 is 14 amino acids long. With 5 bases clipped from V and 3 bases from J, the junction kept 5 bases outside the gene matches. CDR3 nucleotide sequence: TGTGCCAGCAGCCCCCGAGCGGGGGAAGAGACCCAGTACTTC. Its translation is CASSPRAGEETQYF. Full variable domain (rest looked up from reference TRBV7-2 and TRBJ2-5): GAGVSQSPSNKVTEKGKDVELRCDPISGHTALYWYRQSLGQGLEFLIYFQGNSAPDKSGLPSDRFSAERTGGSVSTLTIQRTQQEDSAVYLCASSPRAGEETQYFGPGTRLLVL.